The present T cell receptor beta chain was sequenced within a study of identical twins. A single record per CDR3 protein comes from TCRdb applying MiXCR to the 5' RACE reads. The sample lists about 290,000 distinct CDR3 sequences; just under 9.5% were seen once. About this clonotype: Its specificity is unknown.

Study results and caveats: A cross-sectional statistical analysis, not follow-up of the same donors, supported the conclusions.

CDR1 and CDR2 (germline): LGHDT, YNNKEL (reference sequence). V shed 3 bases and J shed 2 bases, with 14 bases lying between them. CDR3 length equals 17 residues. This sample also belongs to another study, concerning yellow fever vaccine responses in identical twins.

The sequence was collected from a woman between 18 and 29 years old in good health. Sequencing input: CD8+ T cells sorted from blood. The chain combines TRBV3-1 with TRBJ2-6; possibly TRBD1 for D (6 bases). In nucleotides, the CDR3 is TGTGCCAGCAGCCAGCCGGTCTCAGGGGCTGGGGCCAACGTCCTGACTTTC. As protein: CASSQPVSGAGANVLTF.